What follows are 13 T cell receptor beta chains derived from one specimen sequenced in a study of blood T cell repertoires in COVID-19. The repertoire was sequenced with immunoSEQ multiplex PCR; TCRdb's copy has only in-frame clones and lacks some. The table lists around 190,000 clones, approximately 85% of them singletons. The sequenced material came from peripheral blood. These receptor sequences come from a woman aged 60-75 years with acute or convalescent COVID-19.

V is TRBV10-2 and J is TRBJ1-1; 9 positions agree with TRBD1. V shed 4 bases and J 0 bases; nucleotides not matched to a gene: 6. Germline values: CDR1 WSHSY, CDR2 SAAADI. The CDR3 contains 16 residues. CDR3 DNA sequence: TGCGCCAGCAGTGGGGACAGGGCCGGTATGAACACTGAAGCTTTCTTT. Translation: CASSGDRAGMNTEAFF.

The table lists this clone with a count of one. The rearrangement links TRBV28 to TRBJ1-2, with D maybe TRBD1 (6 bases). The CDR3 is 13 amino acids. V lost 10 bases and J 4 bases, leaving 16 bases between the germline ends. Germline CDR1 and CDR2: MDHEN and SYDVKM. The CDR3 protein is CATSRGWSYGYTF. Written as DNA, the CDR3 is TGTGCCACATCCAGGGGTTGGAGCTATGGCTACACCTTC.

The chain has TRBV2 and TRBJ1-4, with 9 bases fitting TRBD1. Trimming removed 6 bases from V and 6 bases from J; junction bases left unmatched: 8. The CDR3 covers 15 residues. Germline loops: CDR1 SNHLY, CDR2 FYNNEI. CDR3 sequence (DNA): TGTGCCAGCAGGGGCCTCCGGGACAGGGATGAAAAACTGTTTTTT. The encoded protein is CASRGLRDRDEKLFF.

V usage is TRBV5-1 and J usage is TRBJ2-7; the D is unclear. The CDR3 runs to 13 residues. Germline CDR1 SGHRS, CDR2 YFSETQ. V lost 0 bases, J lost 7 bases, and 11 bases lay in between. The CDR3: CASSLVYFWEQYV. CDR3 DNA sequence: TGCGCCAGCAGCTTGGTCTACTTTTGGGAGCAGTACGTC.

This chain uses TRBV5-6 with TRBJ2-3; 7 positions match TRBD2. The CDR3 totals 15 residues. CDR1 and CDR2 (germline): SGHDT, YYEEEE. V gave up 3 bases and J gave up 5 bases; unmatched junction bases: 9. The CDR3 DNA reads TGTGCCAGCAGCTCGCGACCGGGACTACTAGATACGCAGTATTTT. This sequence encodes CASSSRPGLLDTQYF.

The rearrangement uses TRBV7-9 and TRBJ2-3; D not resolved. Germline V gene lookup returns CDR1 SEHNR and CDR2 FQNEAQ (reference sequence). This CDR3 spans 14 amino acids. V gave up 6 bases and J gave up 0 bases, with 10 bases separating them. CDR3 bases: TGTGCCAGCAGGCGAGGAACAAGCACAGATACGCAGTATTTT. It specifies CASRRGTSTDTQYF.

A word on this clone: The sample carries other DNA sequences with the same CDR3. The DNA of the CDR3 is TGTGCCAGCTCACCACCGACAGGGGTAAACACTGAAGCTTTCTTT. This sequence encodes CASSPPTGVNTEAFF. The chain combines TRBV18 with TRBJ1-1, with 8 positions matching TRBD1. This CDR3 spans 15 amino acids. The trim removed 0 bases at V and 2 bases at J, leaving 2 bases unmatched. Germline CDR1 is KGHSH and CDR2 is LQKENI.

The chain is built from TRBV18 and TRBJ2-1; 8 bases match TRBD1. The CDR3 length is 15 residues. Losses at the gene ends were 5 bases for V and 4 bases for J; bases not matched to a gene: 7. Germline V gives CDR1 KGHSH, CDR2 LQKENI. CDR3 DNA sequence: TGTGCCAGCTCAGCTCTAGGACAGGGTTACAATGAGCAGTTCTTC. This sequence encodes CASSALGQGYNEQFF.

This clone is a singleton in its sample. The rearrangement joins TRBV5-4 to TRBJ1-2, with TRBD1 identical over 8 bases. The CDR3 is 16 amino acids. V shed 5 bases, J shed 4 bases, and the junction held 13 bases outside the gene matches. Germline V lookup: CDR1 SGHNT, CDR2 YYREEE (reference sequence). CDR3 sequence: CASSPGQGPTSYGYTF. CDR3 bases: TGTGCCAGCAGTCCCGGACAGGGCCCTACTAGCTATGGCTACACCTTC.

CDR3 amino acids: CASSLWAGGTDTQYF. The CDR3 DNA is TGCGCCAGCAGCTTGTGGGCAGGGGGCACAGATACGCAGTATTTT. The chain uses TRBV5-1 and TRBJ2-3, with D possibly matching TRBD1 (6 bases). Between the trimmed V and J ends, which lost 1 base and 1 base, there was a span of 10 bases. CDR1 and CDR2 from the germline V gene are SGHRS and YFSETQ. The CDR3 loop spans 15 amino acids.

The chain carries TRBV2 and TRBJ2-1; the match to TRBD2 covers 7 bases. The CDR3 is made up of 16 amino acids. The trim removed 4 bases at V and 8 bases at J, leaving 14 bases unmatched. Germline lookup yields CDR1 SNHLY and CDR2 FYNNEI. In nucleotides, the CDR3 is TGTGCCAGCAGTGGAGGACTAGGGGAAAAAGGGGATGAGCAGTTCTTC. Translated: CASSGGLGEKGDEQFF.

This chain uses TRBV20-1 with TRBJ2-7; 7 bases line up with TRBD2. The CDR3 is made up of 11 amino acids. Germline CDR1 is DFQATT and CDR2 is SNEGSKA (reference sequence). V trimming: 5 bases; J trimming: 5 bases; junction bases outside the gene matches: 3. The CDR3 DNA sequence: TGCAGTGCTGCCCGGGGGGACGAGCAGTACTTC. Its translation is CSAARGDEQYF.

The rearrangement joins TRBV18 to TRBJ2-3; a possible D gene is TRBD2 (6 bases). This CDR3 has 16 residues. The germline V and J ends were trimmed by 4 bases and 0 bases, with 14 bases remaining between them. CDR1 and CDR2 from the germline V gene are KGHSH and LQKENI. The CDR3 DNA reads TGTGCCAGCTCACGGAGAGCGGGCTCTAGCACAGATACGCAGTATTTT. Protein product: CASSRRAGSSTDTQYF.